Each of the 14 T cell receptor beta chains below was sequenced from the same sample in a study of T cells after yellow fever vaccination. From the 5' RACE reads, TCRdb called clonotypes with MiXCR, one entry per CDR3 protein. Here the sample spans around 330,000 distinct CDR3 sequences, about 3.5% being singletons. The sequencing used PBMCs, collected on the day of the yellow fever booster vaccination. Receptors originate from a young man who received the YFV17D yellow fever vaccine.

This clonotype was found a few times. V is TRBV4-3 and J is TRBJ2-1; D gene ambiguous. CDR1 and CDR2 (germline): LGHNA, YSLEER. This CDR3 is 14 amino acids long. With 0 bases removed from V and 5 bases from J, the gap between germline ends came to 8 bases. The chain's CDR3 is CASSQDRRDNEQFF. CDR3 nucleotides: TGCGCCAGCAGCCAAGATCGTCGGGACAATGAGCAGTTCTTC.

The J gene is TRBJ1-1, the V gene TRBV11-2; D not resolved. This CDR3 has 14 amino acids. V dropped 5 bases and J dropped 6 bases, with 16 bases sitting between them. Germline V CDR1 and CDR2: SGHAT, FQNNGV. The CDR3 DNA sequence: TGTGCCAGCAGCCCTGCTCCTCGGGGTGCTGAAGCTTTCTTT. Its translation: CASSPAPRGAEAFF.

The CDR3 loop is CASSMSSGTPGQFF. DNA of the CDR3: TGTGCCAGTAGTATGTCTTCCGGGACCCCCGGGCAGTTCTTC. V and J are TRBV19 and TRBJ2-1; possibly TRBD1 or TRBD2 for D (5 bases each). The V end lost 3 bases, the J end lost 12 bases, and 18 bases lay between the germline ends. The CDR3 spans 14 residues. Germline V lookup: CDR1 LNHDA, CDR2 SQIVND (reference sequence).

The rearrangement links TRBV20-1 to TRBJ2-7; 7 bases align to TRBD2. CDR1 and CDR2 from the germline V gene are DFQATT and SNEGSKA (reference sequence). The CDR3 spans 11 residues. The CDR3 DNA reads as TGCAGTGCCATGACCACACTAGCGCCGCACGTC. Translated: CSAMTTLAPHV.

This clonotype has more than one count but fewer than ten. The rearrangement uses TRBV11-2 and TRBJ2-2, with 8 positions matching TRBD1. Germline values: CDR1 SGHAT, CDR2 FQNNGV. This CDR3 has 16 amino acids. The J segment lost 6 bases and the V segment lost 2 bases, leaving 8 bases of the junction unmatched. The CDR3 DNA is TGTGCCAGCAGCTTACTCCGGACAGGGTTGGCCGGGGAGCTGTTTTTT. It specifies CASSLLRTGLAGELFF.

This clonotype appeared many times. The chain joins TRBV2 to TRBJ1-2; 7 bases line up with TRBD1. The junction had 16 bases not matched to a gene; V was cut back by 8 bases and J by 4 bases. CDR3 length: 16 amino acids. Per the germline V gene, CDR1 is SNHLY and CDR2 is FYNNEI. Here the CDR3 DNA reads TGTGCCAGCGATCTTACACTATGGACAGGCCCCTATGGCTACACCTTC. It translates to CASDLTLWTGPYGYTF.

This clonotype was observed at least ten times. V is TRBV7-6 and J is TRBJ1-1; the D gene is possibly TRBD1 (5 bases). CDR1 is SGHVS and CDR2 is FNYEAQ in the germline V gene. The CDR3 totals 13 residues. Trimming shortened V by 2 bases and J by 6 bases, and 10 bases separated the two germline ends. The CDR3 sequence is CASSLSGTAEAFF. For the CDR3, the DNA is TGTGCCAGCAGCTTATCGGGGACCGCTGAAGCTTTCTTT. Full variable domain (rest looked up from reference TRBV7-6 and TRBJ1-1): GAGVSQSPRYKVTKRGQDVALRCDPISGHVSLYWYRQALGQGPEFLTYFNYEAQQDKSGLPNDRFSAERPEGSISTLTIQRTEQRDSAMYRCASSLSGTAEAFFGQGTRLTVV.

This clonotype was detected a few times. The gene calls are TRBV10-3 and TRBJ2-1; possible D gene TRBD2, 6 bases. Germline V CDR1 and CDR2: ENHRY, SYGVKD. Trimming left V 7 bases short and J 9 bases short, with 19 bases between. The CDR3 length is 14 residues. CDR3 sequence (DNA): TGTGCCATCACCCTAGCGCCCTCAGGGTTTGAGCAGTTCTTC. This translates into CAITLAPSGFEQFF.

This clonotype was counted ten times or more. The V and J genes are TRBV11-2 and TRBJ1-6; 9 bases line up with TRBD1. The length of the CDR3 is 13 residues. The V gene end was trimmed by 4 bases and the J gene end by 9 bases; junction bases not matched to a gene: 1. Germline loops: CDR1 SGHAT, CDR2 FQNNGV. CDR3 sequence reads: CASSWDRASPLHF. The CDR3 nucleotides are TGTGCCAGCAGCTGGGACAGGGCTTCACCCCTCCACTTT.

The rearrangement joins TRBV6-2 or TRBV6-3 to TRBJ2-7; the D gene is possibly TRBD2 (5 bases). CDR3 length: 13 residues. Germline V gives CDR1 MNHEY, CDR2 SVGEGT. V was trimmed by 0 bases and J by 3 bases, leaving 6 bases between them. The CDR3 DNA follows: TGTGCCAGCAGTTACTCGGCGGGCTACGAGCAGTACTTC. It is translated as CASSYSAGYEQYF.

This clonotype has ten or more counts. The chain employs TRBV7-9 and TRBJ1-1; D remains ambiguous. The ends were cut back, 1 base at V and 4 bases at J, with 13 bases in the middle. The CDR3 totals 15 residues. The germline CDR1 and CDR2 sequences are SEHNR and FQNEAQ (reference sequence). The CDR3 here is CASSLVAGSVTEAFF. The CDR3 DNA is TGTGCCAGCAGCTTAGTGGCTGGGAGCGTCACTGAAGCTTTCTTT.

V usage is TRBV11-1 and J usage is TRBJ1-4, with D possibly matching TRBD1 (6 bases). The CDR3 is 13 residues long. V dropped 4 bases and J dropped 6 bases, with 9 bases sitting between them. CDR1 is SGHAT and CDR2 is FQDESV in the germline V gene (reference sequence). In DNA, the CDR3 is TGTGCCAGCAGCTACAGGGTGGATGAAAAACTGTTTTTT. Translation gives CASSYRVDEKLFF.

The chain is built from TRBV20-1 and TRBJ1-6, with a possible D match to TRBD1 (5 bases). V dropped 0 bases and J dropped 7 bases, with 10 bases sitting between them. CDR1 and CDR2 (germline): DFQATT, SNEGSKA (reference sequence). This CDR3 has 14 amino acids. The CDR3 reads CSARDRGTNSPLHF. In nucleotides, the CDR3 is TGCAGTGCTAGAGATCGGGGGACGAATTCACCCCTCCACTTT.

The chain links TRBV20-1 to TRBJ2-1; D call uncertain. V lost 7 bases to trimming and J lost 0 bases, with 13 bases between them. This CDR3 is built from 14 residues. The germline V gene encodes CDR1 DFQATT and CDR2 SNEGSKA (reference sequence). As DNA, the CDR3 is TGCAGTGTACCGTCCTTGGCCTCCTACAATGAGCAGTTCTTC. Translation gives CSVPSLASYNEQFF.